This is a list of T cell receptor beta chains from one sample in a study of blood T cell repertoires in COVID-19. Sequenced by immunoSEQ multiplex PCR; TCRdb stores in-frame clones only, minus some. This sample carries 60,000 to 75,000 clones, approximately 78% of them seen once, and the ten largest clones take around 12%. Specimen: peripheral blood. Source of these receptors: a human donor in a cohort sampled during active COVID-19. The CDR3 runs from the conserved cysteine through the conserved F or W. A D gene is named only where the DNA matches it firmly. Rows may omit the clone size; those that give it use once, few, many or a size class.

abundance,v_gene,j_gene,d_gene,len,CDR3nt,CDR3aa
NA,TRBV15,TRBJ2-4,TRBD2,15,TGTGCCACCAGCAGAGAAGCGGGGACCAAAAACATTCAGTACTTC,CATSREAGTKNIQYF
NA,TRBV28,TRBJ2-5,TRBD1,15,TGTGCCAGCAGTTTTACAGGGGGCGCTTGGGAGACCCAGTACTTC,CASSFTGGAWETQYF
NA,TRBV6-1,TRBJ2-6,NA,16,TGTGCCAGCAGTGCTGCGCAGGGTGATGGGGCCAACGTCCTGACTTTC,CASSAAQGDGANVLTF
once,TRBV3-1/TRBV3-2,TRBJ2-3,TRBD2,18,TGTGCCAGCAGCCTGCAGCCGGTAGCGGGGGTAGGCACAGATACGCAGTATTTT,CASSLQPVAGVGTDTQYF
few,TRBV12-5,TRBJ1-1,NA,13,TGTGCTAGTGGTCCCCCTACGAACACTGAAGCTTTCTTT,CASGPPTNTEAFF
NA,TRBV5-6,TRBJ1-1,NA,15,TGTGCCAGCAGCTTGTTACACAACGCCGCCACTGAAGCTTTCTTT,CASSLLHNAATEAFF
once,TRBV6-5,TRBJ2-1,NA,14,TGTGCCATCGGGTTCTCTAGCTCCTACAATGAGCAGTTCTTC,CAIGFSSSYNEQFF
NA,TRBV9,TRBJ1-2,TRBD1,16,TGTGCCAGCAGCGTCGCAGACAGGGACGCTAACTATGGCTACACCTTC,CASSVADRDANYGYTF
many,TRBV25-1,TRBJ2-1,NA,13,TGTGCCAGCACCCGGGGGGCCCTAGGGGAGCAGTTCTTC,CASTRGALGEQFF
NA,TRBV28,TRBJ2-5,NA,15,TGTGCCAGCAGTTTAGGTGGGGGCTCAGGAGAGACCCAGTACTTC,CASSLGGGSGETQYF
NA,TRBV6-4,TRBJ2-3,TRBD2,17,TGTGCCAGCAGTGAAGGCCCAGCGGGAGGGCACGCAGATACGCAGTATTTT,CASSEGPAGGHADTQYF
NA,TRBV10-2,TRBJ1-2,NA,14,TGCGCCAGCAGTGACCTGAGACAACACTATGGCTACACCTTC,CASSDLRQHYGYTF
NA,TRBV5-1,TRBJ2-4,TRBD2,14,TGCGCCAGCAGCCCGAGCGGGAGCAAAAACATTCAGTACTTC,CASSPSGSKNIQYF
NA,TRBV18,TRBJ1-1,TRBD1,14,TGTGCCAGCACAATGTCGGGACAGGGTCGCGAAGCTTTCTTT,CASTMSGQGREAFF
NA,TRBV24-1,TRBJ2-1,NA,15,TGTGCCACCAGTGAACCCCAGGGGGGAAGCGATGAGCAGTTCTTC,CATSEPQGGSDEQFF
NA,TRBV10-3,TRBJ2-1,TRBD2,16,TGTGCCAGCAACCTCCAGGGCGGGGGCTCCTACAATGAGCAGTTCTTC,CASNLQGGGSYNEQFF
NA,TRBV19,TRBJ1-5,NA,14,TGTGCCAGTAGTATAGTTGGAGGGTATCAGCCCCAGCATTTT,CASSIVGGYQPQHF
NA,TRBV3-1/TRBV3-2,TRBJ2-2,NA,11,TGTGCCAGCAGCCGCGCCCGGGAGCTGTTTTTT,CASSRARELFF
NA,TRBV3-1/TRBV3-2,TRBJ2-3,NA,15,TGTGCCAGCAGCACCCCCCGGGGAAGCACAGATACGCAGTATTTT,CASSTPRGSTDTQYF